The 13 T cell receptor beta chains below come from one sample, sequenced in a study of blood T cell repertoires in COVID-19. Assay: immunoSEQ multiplex PCR; the TCRdb copy retains only in-frame clones and omits some. The table records about 380,000 clones, roughly 87% of them present only once. Sequencing input: PBMCs or T cells enriched from blood (not recorded which). The receptors shown here come from a woman aged 25 to 39 who had recovered from COVID-19.

The chain recombines TRBV9 with TRBJ1-1; 10 bases agree with TRBD1. V was pared by 1 base and J by 1 base, with 19 bases of the junction left unmatched. The CDR3 has 21 residues. Germline V CDR1 and CDR2: SGDLS, YYNGEE. This CDR3 is CASSVLGQGTRRGSTNTEAFF. In DNA form, the CDR3 reads TGTGCCAGCAGCGTATTGGGACAGGGGACCCGGAGAGGAAGCACGAACACTGAAGCTTTCTTT.

This clone was counted a few times. V gene TRBV11-3 combines with J gene TRBJ2-3, with 14 bases lining up with TRBD2. The CDR3 has 17 residues. Germline V gene sequence: CDR1 SGHNT, CDR2 YENEEA. The trim removed 4 bases at V and 3 bases at J, leaving 6 bases unmatched. CDR3 DNA sequence: TGTGCCAGCAGCTCTGGGACTAGCGGGAGTACTACAGATACGCAGTATTTT. It codes for CASSSGTSGSTTDTQYF.

The chain has TRBV7-9 and TRBJ2-2, with 7 bases lining up with TRBD1. V was clipped by 5 bases and J by 4 bases; unmatched bases: 7. Per the germline V gene, CDR1 is SEHNR and CDR2 is FQNEAQ (reference sequence). The CDR3 is 15 residues long. CDR3 coding DNA: TGTGCCAGCAGCCCAGACAGGGTGGGCACCGGGGAGCTGTTTTTT. The encoded protein is CASSPDRVGTGELFF. Variable domain in full (rest from reference TRBV7-9 and TRBJ2-2): DTGVSQNPRHKITKRGQNVTFRCDPISEHNRLYWYRQTLGQGPEFLTYFQNEAQLEKSRLLSDRFSAERPKGSFSTLEIQRTEQGDSAMYLCASSPDRVGTGELFFGEGSRLTVL.

The rearrangement links TRBV16 to TRBJ1-2; D uncertain. The CDR3 totals 14 residues. CDR1 KGHSY and CDR2 FQNENV come from the germline V gene. V lost 1 base to trimming and J lost 3 bases, with 9 bases between them. The DNA of the CDR3 is TGTGCCAGCAGCCAATTGACTGGAGACTATGGCTACACCTTC. Amino acid sequence: CASSQLTGDYGYTF.

The chain carries TRBV2 and TRBJ1-5, with D unresolved. This CDR3 contains 12 residues. The ends were cut back, 6 bases at V and 6 bases at J, with 9 bases in the middle. CDR1 is SNHLY, CDR2 FYNNEI, per germline. The CDR3 region has the DNA TGTGCCAGCAGGAGGGCCGGTCAGCCCCAGCATTTT. Translating gives CASRRAGQPQHF.

The genes are TRBV4-1 and TRBJ1-1, with 7 bases fitting TRBD1. The CDR3 covers 15 residues. V trimming: 2 bases; J trimming: 1 base; junction bases outside the gene matches: 4. Per germline, CDR1 MGHRA and CDR2 YSYEKL. The CDR3 sequence is CASSQPGQWNTEAFF. The CDR3 DNA sequence: TGCGCCAGCAGCCAACCGGGACAGTGGAACACTGAAGCTTTCTTT.

The chain is built from TRBV2 and TRBJ1-5; 7 nucleotides agree with TRBD1. Losses at the gene ends were 4 bases for V and 0 bases for J; bases not matched to a gene: 3. In germline, CDR1 is SNHLY, CDR2 FYNNEI. This CDR3 contains 15 residues. The CDR3: CASSVKGASNQPQHF. CDR3 bases: TGTGCCAGCAGTGTAAAGGGGGCTAGCAATCAGCCCCAGCATTTT.

The chain is built from TRBV28 and TRBJ1-5, with TRBD1 matching over 7 bases. V dropped 6 bases and J dropped 14; count of bases not matched to a gene: 13. The CDR3 is 13 amino acids. Per the germline V gene, CDR1 is MDHEN and CDR2 is SYDVKM. CDR3 protein: CASRESTGVGEHF. The CDR3 region has the DNA TGTGCCAGCAGGGAAAGTACAGGGGTTGGGGAGCATTTT.

The genes are TRBV15 and TRBJ1-1; D is ambiguous. The CDR3 sequence is 14 residues long. Germline CDR1 and CDR2: LNHNV and YYDKDF (reference sequence). V was cut by 4 bases and J by 1 base, with 10 bases left in between. The CDR3 DNA reads TGTGCCACCAGCACCCAGACACCGAACACTGAAGCTTTCTTT. Encoded protein: CATSTQTPNTEAFF.

The chain uses TRBV29-1 and TRBJ1-1, with D tentatively TRBD1 (5 bases). The V gene lost 4 bases and the J gene lost 0 bases, with 12 bases spanning the gap. CDR1 and CDR2 from the germline V gene are SQVTM and ANQGSEA. The CDR3 spans 14 residues. The chain's CDR3 is CSVVTGGLNTEAFF. The CDR3 region has the DNA TGCAGCGTTGTCACAGGTGGCTTGAACACTGAAGCTTTCTTT.

This clone came up a few times. The chain recombines TRBV6-1 with TRBJ1-5; 8 bases match TRBD1. This CDR3 comprises 14 residues. Germline CDR1 is MNHNS and CDR2 is SASEGT. With V trimmed by 3 bases and J by 7 bases, 5 bases remained unmatched. CDR3 amino acids: CASSDSGGLQPQHF. The CDR3 DNA reads TGTGCCAGCAGTGATTCAGGGGGCCTCCAGCCCCAGCATTTT.

The chain is built from TRBV19 and TRBJ1-6; possible D gene TRBD1, 5 bases. The germline V and J ends were trimmed by 5 bases and 3 bases, with 14 bases remaining between them. CDR3 length: 16 residues. Germline lookup yields CDR1 LNHDA and CDR2 SQIVND (reference sequence). CDR3 sequence: CASSPEGRGYNSPLHF. The CDR3 DNA is TGTGCCAGTAGTCCCGAGGGGAGGGGCTATAATTCACCCCTCCACTTT.

J is TRBJ2-7 and V is TRBV27; 12 nucleotides match TRBD1. The CDR3 contains 16 residues. The germline CDR1 and CDR2 sequences are MNHEY and SMNVEV (reference sequence). The J segment lost 4 bases and the V segment lost 5 bases, leaving 9 bases of the junction unmatched. CDR3 coding DNA: TGTGCCAGCAGTATCCTTGGGACAGGGGGCCGGTACGAGCAGTACTTC. Translation gives CASSILGTGGRYEQYF.